The rows below give T cell receptor beta chains drawn from one sample of a study of blood T cell repertoires in COVID-19. TCRdb's table, derived via immunoSEQ multiplex PCR, lists solely in-frame clones and lacks some. The data show under 95,000 clones, roughly 84% seen once. Sequencing was carried out using peripheral blood. The receptor set was obtained from a man between 65 and 85 years old with acute or convalescent COVID-19. CDR3s include the opening cysteine and the closing phenylalanine or tryptophan. D genes are given only for firm matches. Size is stated for part of the rows, as once, few or many counts, or as a class when the clone is expanded.

CDR3: CAWSVGTGRADTQYF; DNA: TGTGCCTGGAGTGTAGGGACAGGGAGAGCAGATACGCAGTATTTT; V: TRBV30; size: NA; J: TRBJ2-3; D: TRBD1
CDR3: CASSPTGNYEQYF; DNA: TGTGCCAGCAGTCCGACAGGGAACTACGAGCAGTACTTC; V: TRBV12-3/TRBV12-4; size: NA; J: TRBJ2-7; D: TRBD1
CDR3: CASSQDFQNSNQPQHF; DNA: TGCGCCAGCAGCCAAGATTTTCAGAATAGCAATCAGCCCCAGCATTTT; V: TRBV4-1; size: NA; J: TRBJ1-5; D: NA
CDR3: CASSEARGTEAFF; DNA: TGTGCCAGCAGTGAAGCGCGGGGGACTGAAGCTTTCTTT; V: TRBV6-1; size: NA; J: TRBJ1-1; D: NA
CDR3: CASSRTGPYGYTF; DNA: TGTGCCAGCAGCAGGACAGGGCCGTATGGCTACACCTTC; V: TRBV7-9; size: once; J: TRBJ1-2; D: TRBD1
CDR3: CASSSQDRAYEQYF; DNA: TGTGCCAGCAGCTCCCAGGACAGAGCCTACGAGCAGTACTTC; V: TRBV5-5; size: NA; J: TRBJ2-7; D: NA
CDR3: CASSYSQIQETQYF; DNA: TGTGCCAGCAGTTACAGTCAGATCCAAGAGACCCAGTACTTC; V: TRBV6-6; size: few; J: TRBJ2-5; D: NA
CDR3: CASSQRGEGYGYTF; DNA: TGTGCCAGCAGCCAAAGGGGGGAGGGCTATGGCTACACCTTC; V: TRBV11-2; size: NA; J: TRBJ1-2; D: NA
CDR3: CATSQGWGSDTQYF; DNA: TGTGCCACCTCTCAGGGGTGGGGGTCAGATACGCAGTATTTT; V: TRBV27; size: NA; J: TRBJ2-3; D: NA
CDR3: CASSPTGESSGNTIYF; DNA: TGTGCCAGCTCACCTACGGGGGAGTCCTCTGGAAACACCATATATTTT; V: TRBV18; size: NA; J: TRBJ1-3; D: NA
CDR3: CASSYSAAGSNQPQHF; DNA: TGTGCCAGCAGTTACTCCGCGGCAGGGAGCAATCAGCCCCAGCATTTT; V: TRBV6-5; size: NA; J: TRBJ1-5; D: NA
CDR3: CASSPWTSGLQETQYF; DNA: TGTGCCAGCAGCCCCTGGACTAGCGGACTGCAAGAGACCCAGTACTTC; V: TRBV7-6; size: NA; J: TRBJ2-5; D: TRBD2
CDR3: CASSPGTDYGYTF; DNA: TGTGCCAGCTCACCAGGGACTGACTATGGCTACACCTTC; V: TRBV18; size: NA; J: TRBJ1-2; D: NA
CDR3: CASSLSGGSGGTQYF; DNA: TGTGCCAGCAGTTTATCGGGGGGGAGTGGCGGGACCCAGTACTTC; V: TRBV27; size: NA; J: TRBJ2-5; D: TRBD2
CDR3: CAWSVLSGGWETQYF; DNA: TGTGCCTGGAGTGTACTTAGCGGGGGGTGGGAGACCCAGTACTTC; V: TRBV30; size: NA; J: TRBJ2-5; D: TRBD2
CDR3: CASSVQGTGELFF; DNA: TGCGCCAGCAGTGTTCAGGGCACCGGGGAGCTGTTTTTT; V: TRBV10-2; size: NA; J: TRBJ2-2; D: NA
CDR3: CASSLGQGFDEQYF; DNA: TGTGCCAGCAGCTTGGGACAGGGGTTCGACGAGCAGTACTTC; V: TRBV7-2; size: once; J: TRBJ2-7; D: TRBD1
CDR3: CASSEGLAGGRLYF; DNA: TGTGCCAGCAGTGAAGGCCTAGCGGGGGGGCGGTTATACTTC; V: TRBV2; size: NA; J: TRBJ2-5; D: TRBD2
CDR3: CASSEAGGSREQYF; DNA: TGTGCCAGCAGTGAAGCTGGAGGGTCCCGCGAGCAGTACTTC; V: TRBV6-1; size: NA; J: TRBJ2-7; D: NA
CDR3: CSGGRQGGSTDTQYF; DNA: TGCAGCGGGGGCCGGCAGGGAGGTAGCACAGATACGCAGTATTTT; V: TRBV29-1; size: NA; J: TRBJ2-3; D: NA
CDR3: CASRRGGIGYGYTF; DNA: TGTGCCAGCAGGAGGGGAGGGATCGGCTATGGCTACACCTTC; V: TRBV6-5; size: NA; J: TRBJ1-2; D: NA
CDR3: CASSVPPGTSETQYF; DNA: TGTGCCAGCAGCGTACCCCCGGGGACTTCGGAGACCCAGTACTTC; V: TRBV3-1/TRBV3-2; size: NA; J: TRBJ2-5; D: NA
CDR3: CASSYSRADEQYF; DNA: TGTGCCAGCAGTTACTCGAGGGCAGACGAGCAGTACTTC; V: TRBV6-6; size: NA; J: TRBJ2-7; D: NA
CDR3: CASSLSLYNEQFF; DNA: TGTGCCAGCAGTCTTTCCCTTTACAATGAGCAGTTCTTC; V: TRBV27; size: NA; J: TRBJ2-1; D: NA
CDR3: CATSDFRDHNEQFF; DNA: TGTGCCACCAGTGATTTCCGGGATCACAATGAGCAGTTCTTC; V: TRBV24-1; size: NA; J: TRBJ2-1; D: NA
CDR3: CATSEGLNQYF; DNA: TGTGCCACCAGTGAGGGGCTAAATCAGTACTTC; V: TRBV24-1; size: NA; J: TRBJ2-4; D: NA
CDR3: CASSAADWEETQYF; DNA: TGTGCCAGCAGCGCCGCCGACTGGGAAGAGACCCAGTACTTC; V: TRBV3-1/TRBV3-2; size: NA; J: TRBJ2-5; D: NA
CDR3: CASSLQSTDTQYF; DNA: TGTGCCAGCAGCCTCCAAAGCACAGATACGCAGTATTTT; V: TRBV4-2; size: NA; J: TRBJ2-3; D: NA
CDR3: CASSAGLGTYEQYF; DNA: TGTGCCAGCAGCGCGGGACTAGGGACCTACGAGCAGTACTTC; V: TRBV9; size: NA; J: TRBJ2-7; D: TRBD2
CDR3: CASSLQGGRAEKLFF; DNA: TGCGCCAGCAGCTTGCAGGGGGGCCGCGCTGAAAAACTGTTTTTT; V: TRBV5-1; size: NA; J: TRBJ1-4; D: TRBD1
CDR3: CASRPHRDRNQPQHF; DNA: TGTGCCAGTAGGCCTCATCGCGACAGGAATCAGCCCCAGCATTTT; V: TRBV19; size: few; J: TRBJ1-5; D: NA
CDR3: CASSRGTGSNQPQHF; DNA: TGCGCCAGCAGCCGCGGAACAGGGAGCAATCAGCCCCAGCATTTT; V: TRBV5-1; size: NA; J: TRBJ1-5; D: NA
CDR3: CASSFGSSYNSPLHF; DNA: TGTGCCAGCAGCTTCGGGAGCTCCTATAATTCACCCCTCCACTTT; V: TRBV7-9; size: NA; J: TRBJ1-6; D: NA
CDR3: CAGSGQGGKGEAFF; DNA: TGTGCCGGATCTGGACAGGGAGGAAAAGGTGAAGCTTTCTTT; V: TRBV2; size: NA; J: TRBJ1-1; D: TRBD1
CDR3: CASSMAVSYNEQFF; DNA: TGTGCCAGCAGTATGGCCGTTTCCTACAATGAGCAGTTCTTC; V: TRBV27; size: NA; J: TRBJ2-1; D: NA
CDR3: CASRDRGSGYGYTF; DNA: TGTGCCAGCAGAGACAGGGGATCGGGCTATGGCTACACCTTC; V: TRBV3-1/TRBV3-2; size: NA; J: TRBJ1-2; D: TRBD1
CDR3: CATEQGANTEAFF; DNA: TGTGCCACCGAGCAGGGGGCAAACACTGAAGCTTTCTTT; V: TRBV10-3; size: few; J: TRBJ1-1; D: TRBD1
CDR3: CASSQPDRSLEQFF; DNA: TGCGCCAGCAGCCAACCGGACAGGTCCCTTGAGCAGTTCTTC; V: TRBV4-1; size: NA; J: TRBJ2-1; D: TRBD1
CDR3: CASSLLDRPTILGNSPLHF; DNA: TGTGCCAGCAGTCTCCTCGACAGGCCGACGATCCTGGGTAATTCACCCCTCCACTTT; V: TRBV27; size: NA; J: TRBJ1-6; D: NA
CDR3: CASSFVAGPNTGELFF; DNA: TGTGCCAGCAGCTTTGTAGCGGGGCCGAACACCGGGGAGCTGTTTTTT; V: TRBV7-2; size: NA; J: TRBJ2-2; D: TRBD2
CDR3: CASSFSGQVDKNIQYF; DNA: TGTGCCAGCAGTTTTTCTGGGCAGGTAGACAAAAACATTCAGTACTTC; V: TRBV28; size: NA; J: TRBJ2-4; D: NA
CDR3: CASSNVLGSSGGDTDTQYF; DNA: TGTGCCAGCAGTAACGTTTTGGGATCTAGCGGGGGGGACACAGATACGCAGTATTTT; V: TRBV27; size: few; J: TRBJ2-3; D: TRBD2
CDR3: CASNPVRPGGPETQYF; DNA: TGTGCCAGCAACCCCGTCAGGCCGGGGGGGCCAGAGACCCAGTACTTC; V: TRBV7-9; size: NA; J: TRBJ2-5; D: TRBD2
CDR3: CASSWQGNTSPLHF; DNA: TGTGCCAGCAGTTGGCAGGGGAATACTTCACCCCTCCACTTT; V: TRBV27; size: NA; J: TRBJ1-6; D: NA
CDR3: CASSSLSGASYNEQFF; DNA: TGTGCCAGCAGCTCCCTTAGCGGGGCTTCCTACAATGAGCAGTTCTTC; V: TRBV7-3; size: once; J: TRBJ2-1; D: TRBD2
CDR3: CASSSGTNTGELFF; DNA: TGTGCCAGCAGTTCCGGGACGAACACCGGGGAGCTGTTTTTT; V: TRBV11-2; size: NA; J: TRBJ2-2; D: NA
CDR3: CASRPTSGDTDTQYF; DNA: TGTGCCAGCAGGCCGACTAGCGGAGATACAGATACGCAGTATTTT; V: TRBV9; size: NA; J: TRBJ2-3; D: TRBD2
CDR3: CASSYVGAAEQYF; DNA: TGTGCCAGCAGTTACGTCGGAGCTGCCGAGCAGTACTTC; V: TRBV11-2; size: NA; J: TRBJ2-7; D: NA
CDR3: CASSQSLAGQTDTQYF; DNA: TGCGCCAGCAGCCAATCTCTAGCGGGGCAAACAGATACGCAGTATTTT; V: TRBV4-1; size: NA; J: TRBJ2-3; D: TRBD2
CDR3: CASSHRRSPKPYEQYF; DNA: TGTGCCAGCAGCCACCGGCGGAGTCCCAAACCCTACGAGCAGTACTTC; V: TRBV3-1/TRBV3-2; size: NA; J: TRBJ2-7; D: NA
CDR3: CASSQVLENTEAFF; DNA: TGTGCCAGCAGCCAAGTACTCGAGAACACTGAAGCTTTCTTT; V: TRBV4-2; size: NA; J: TRBJ1-1; D: NA
CDR3: CASSSQRGATDTQYF; DNA: TGTGCCAGCAGCAGTCAGCGGGGGGCCACAGATACGCAGTATTTT; V: TRBV14; size: NA; J: TRBJ2-3; D: TRBD2
CDR3: CASSTGQATWFF; DNA: TGTGCCAGTAGTACCGGACAGGCCACCTGGTTCTTC; V: TRBV19; size: NA; J: TRBJ2-1; D: TRBD1
CDR3: CASSPYGGSTDTQYF; DNA: TGTGCCAGCAGCCCTTACGGCGGGTCCACAGATACGCAGTATTTT; V: TRBV3-1/TRBV3-2; size: NA; J: TRBJ2-3; D: NA
CDR3: CASSLGGLASDTQYF; DNA: TGTGCCAGCAGCTTGGGGGGACTAGCGTCAGATACGCAGTATTTT; V: TRBV5-4; size: few; J: TRBJ2-3; D: TRBD2
CDR3: CSASGRYGYTF; DNA: TGCAGTGCTTCAGGGCGCTATGGCTACACCTTC; V: TRBV20-1; size: NA; J: TRBJ1-2; D: NA